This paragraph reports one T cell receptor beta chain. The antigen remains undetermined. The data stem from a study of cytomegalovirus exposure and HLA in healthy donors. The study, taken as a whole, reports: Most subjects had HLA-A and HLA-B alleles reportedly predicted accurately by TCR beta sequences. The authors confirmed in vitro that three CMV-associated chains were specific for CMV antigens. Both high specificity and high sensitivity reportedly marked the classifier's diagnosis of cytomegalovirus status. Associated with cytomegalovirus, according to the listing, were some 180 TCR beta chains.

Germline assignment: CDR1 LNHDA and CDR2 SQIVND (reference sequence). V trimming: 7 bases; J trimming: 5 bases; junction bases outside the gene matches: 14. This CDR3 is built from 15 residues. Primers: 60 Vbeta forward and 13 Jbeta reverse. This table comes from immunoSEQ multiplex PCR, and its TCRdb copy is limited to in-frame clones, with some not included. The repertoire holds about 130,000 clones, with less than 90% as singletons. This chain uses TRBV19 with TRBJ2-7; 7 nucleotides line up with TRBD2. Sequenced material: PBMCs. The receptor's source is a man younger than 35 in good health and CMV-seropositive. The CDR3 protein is CASTIGGLEADEQYF. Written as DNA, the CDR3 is TGTGCCAGTACCATCGGAGGACTAGAAGCGGACGAGCAGTACTTC.